Below, one T cell receptor beta chain is given with its context. Its antigen is still unknown. TCRdb passed the 5' RACE reads through MiXCR, listing each CDR3 protein once. The table includes some 62,000 distinct CDR3 sequences, around 30% detected once. General study results and limits: In terms of TCR gene usage, tumor memory CD4+ T cells clustered together with blood and lymph node memory CD4+ cells, as well as with lymph node naive CD4+ cells.

The CDR3 is made up of 14 amino acids. V was trimmed by 0 bases and J by 4 bases, leaving 10 bases between them. Germline V lookup: CDR1 LGHNA, CDR2 YNFKEQ. What was sequenced was tumor-infiltrating naive CD4+ T cells sorted from the breast tumor. The subset is: naive CD4+ T cells, CD4+CD45RA+CD25-. The sequence derives from a female donor with breast cancer. This rearrangement joins TRBV4-2 to TRBJ2-7; D unresolved. CDR3 residues: CASSQDSTSYEQYF. Here the CDR3 DNA reads TGTGCCAGCAGCCAAGATTCTACGTCTTACGAGCAGTACTTC.